These T cell receptor beta chains were read from a single sample in a study of early T cells in non-severe SARS-CoV-2 infection. TCRdb independently ran MiXCR on the 5' RACE reads; one entry per CDR3 protein. The sample consists of about 76,000 distinct CDR3 sequences, 11% of them appearing once. Sequenced material: whole blood. The receptors originated from an adult who was a healthcare worker with PCR-confirmed SARS-CoV-2 infection or an uninfected control (not recorded which). CDR3s include the opening cysteine and the closing phenylalanine or tryptophan. D genes are given only for firm matches. Not all rows give a size; the values are once, few, many and, for expanded clones, a class.

len: 15
abundance: few
d_gene: TRBD1
v_gene: TRBV3-1
j_gene: TRBJ2-2
CDR3aa: CASSPRTGKAGELFF
CDR3nt: TGTGCCAGCAGCCCTCGGACAGGGAAGGCCGGGGAGCTGTTTTTT

len: 14
abundance: NA
d_gene: NA
v_gene: TRBV3-2
j_gene: TRBJ2-7
CDR3aa: CASSQMVTTYEQYF
CDR3nt: TGTGCCAGCAGCCAGATGGTCACTACCTACGAGCAGTACTTC

len: 13
abundance: many
d_gene: NA
v_gene: TRBV11-2
j_gene: TRBJ2-3
CDR3aa: CASSTSGADTQYF
CDR3nt: TGTGCCAGCAGCACCTCGGGGGCAGATACGCAGTATTTT

len: 12
abundance: many
d_gene: NA
v_gene: TRBV6-5
j_gene: TRBJ1-4
CDR3aa: CASTSGGEKLFF
CDR3nt: TGTGCCAGCACCAGTGGGGGCGAAAAACTGTTTTTT

len: 16
abundance: NA
d_gene: NA
v_gene: TRBV27
j_gene: TRBJ2-2
CDR3aa: CASSNPGVTNTGELFF
CDR3nt: TGTGCCAGCAGCAACCCGGGCGTTACGAACACCGGGGAGCTGTTTTTT

len: 15
abundance: few
d_gene: NA
v_gene: TRBV4-1
j_gene: TRBJ2-2
CDR3aa: CASSQDPRTTGELFF
CDR3nt: TGCGCCAGCAGCCAAGACCCGCGGACTACGGGGGAGCTGTTTTTT

len: 13
abundance: few
d_gene: NA
v_gene: TRBV7-8
j_gene: TRBJ1-5
CDR3aa: CASSPSRREPQHF
CDR3nt: TGTGCCAGCAGCCCATCCCGTCGGGAGCCCCAGCATTTT

len: 17
abundance: NA
d_gene: NA
v_gene: TRBV24-1
j_gene: TRBJ2-2
CDR3aa: CATSDLVGPFNTGELFF
CDR3nt: TGTGCCACCAGTGATTTGGTAGGCCCGTTCAACACCGGGGAGCTGTTTTTT

len: 17
abundance: few
d_gene: TRBD1
v_gene: TRBV12-3/TRBV12-4
j_gene: TRBJ2-4
CDR3aa: CASSPGTGTLAKNIQYF
CDR3nt: TGTGCCAGCAGTCCCGGGACAGGGACCCTAGCCAAAAACATTCAGTACTTC

len: 14
abundance: NA
d_gene: NA
v_gene: TRBV11-3
j_gene: TRBJ2-7
CDR3aa: CASSLSPASYEQYF
CDR3nt: TGTGCCAGCAGCTTGTCTCCAGCATCCTACGAGCAGTACTTC

len: 17
abundance: few
d_gene: TRBD2
v_gene: TRBV10-2
j_gene: TRBJ2-3
CDR3aa: CASSESMGLAGEDTQYF
CDR3nt: TGCGCCAGCAGTGAGTCGATGGGACTAGCGGGGGAGGATACGCAGTATTTT

len: 16
abundance: few
d_gene: TRBD2
v_gene: TRBV11-2
j_gene: TRBJ2-4
CDR3aa: CASSDGLATAKNIQYF
CDR3nt: TGTGCCAGCAGCGACGGACTAGCCACAGCCAAAAACATTCAGTACTTC

len: 13
abundance: NA
d_gene: NA
v_gene: TRBV27
j_gene: TRBJ2-7
CDR3aa: CASSAGLYYEQYF
CDR3nt: TGTGCCAGCAGCGCGGGACTCTACTACGAGCAGTACTTC

len: 15
abundance: many
d_gene: TRBD1
v_gene: TRBV29-1
j_gene: TRBJ2-7
CDR3aa: CSVVVGQGSSYEQYF
CDR3nt: TGCAGCGTTGTTGTGGGACAGGGATCTTCCTACGAGCAGTACTTC

len: 14
abundance: NA
d_gene: NA
v_gene: TRBV7-6
j_gene: TRBJ1-4
CDR3aa: CASSLGGPNEKLFF
CDR3nt: TGTGCCAGCAGCTTAGGGGGGCCTAATGAAAAACTGTTTTTT

len: 14
abundance: NA
d_gene: NA
v_gene: TRBV6-2/TRBV6-3
j_gene: TRBJ2-5
CDR3aa: CASRTGSGQETQYF
CDR3nt: TGTGCCAGCCGAACGGGGAGTGGACAAGAGACCCAGTACTTC